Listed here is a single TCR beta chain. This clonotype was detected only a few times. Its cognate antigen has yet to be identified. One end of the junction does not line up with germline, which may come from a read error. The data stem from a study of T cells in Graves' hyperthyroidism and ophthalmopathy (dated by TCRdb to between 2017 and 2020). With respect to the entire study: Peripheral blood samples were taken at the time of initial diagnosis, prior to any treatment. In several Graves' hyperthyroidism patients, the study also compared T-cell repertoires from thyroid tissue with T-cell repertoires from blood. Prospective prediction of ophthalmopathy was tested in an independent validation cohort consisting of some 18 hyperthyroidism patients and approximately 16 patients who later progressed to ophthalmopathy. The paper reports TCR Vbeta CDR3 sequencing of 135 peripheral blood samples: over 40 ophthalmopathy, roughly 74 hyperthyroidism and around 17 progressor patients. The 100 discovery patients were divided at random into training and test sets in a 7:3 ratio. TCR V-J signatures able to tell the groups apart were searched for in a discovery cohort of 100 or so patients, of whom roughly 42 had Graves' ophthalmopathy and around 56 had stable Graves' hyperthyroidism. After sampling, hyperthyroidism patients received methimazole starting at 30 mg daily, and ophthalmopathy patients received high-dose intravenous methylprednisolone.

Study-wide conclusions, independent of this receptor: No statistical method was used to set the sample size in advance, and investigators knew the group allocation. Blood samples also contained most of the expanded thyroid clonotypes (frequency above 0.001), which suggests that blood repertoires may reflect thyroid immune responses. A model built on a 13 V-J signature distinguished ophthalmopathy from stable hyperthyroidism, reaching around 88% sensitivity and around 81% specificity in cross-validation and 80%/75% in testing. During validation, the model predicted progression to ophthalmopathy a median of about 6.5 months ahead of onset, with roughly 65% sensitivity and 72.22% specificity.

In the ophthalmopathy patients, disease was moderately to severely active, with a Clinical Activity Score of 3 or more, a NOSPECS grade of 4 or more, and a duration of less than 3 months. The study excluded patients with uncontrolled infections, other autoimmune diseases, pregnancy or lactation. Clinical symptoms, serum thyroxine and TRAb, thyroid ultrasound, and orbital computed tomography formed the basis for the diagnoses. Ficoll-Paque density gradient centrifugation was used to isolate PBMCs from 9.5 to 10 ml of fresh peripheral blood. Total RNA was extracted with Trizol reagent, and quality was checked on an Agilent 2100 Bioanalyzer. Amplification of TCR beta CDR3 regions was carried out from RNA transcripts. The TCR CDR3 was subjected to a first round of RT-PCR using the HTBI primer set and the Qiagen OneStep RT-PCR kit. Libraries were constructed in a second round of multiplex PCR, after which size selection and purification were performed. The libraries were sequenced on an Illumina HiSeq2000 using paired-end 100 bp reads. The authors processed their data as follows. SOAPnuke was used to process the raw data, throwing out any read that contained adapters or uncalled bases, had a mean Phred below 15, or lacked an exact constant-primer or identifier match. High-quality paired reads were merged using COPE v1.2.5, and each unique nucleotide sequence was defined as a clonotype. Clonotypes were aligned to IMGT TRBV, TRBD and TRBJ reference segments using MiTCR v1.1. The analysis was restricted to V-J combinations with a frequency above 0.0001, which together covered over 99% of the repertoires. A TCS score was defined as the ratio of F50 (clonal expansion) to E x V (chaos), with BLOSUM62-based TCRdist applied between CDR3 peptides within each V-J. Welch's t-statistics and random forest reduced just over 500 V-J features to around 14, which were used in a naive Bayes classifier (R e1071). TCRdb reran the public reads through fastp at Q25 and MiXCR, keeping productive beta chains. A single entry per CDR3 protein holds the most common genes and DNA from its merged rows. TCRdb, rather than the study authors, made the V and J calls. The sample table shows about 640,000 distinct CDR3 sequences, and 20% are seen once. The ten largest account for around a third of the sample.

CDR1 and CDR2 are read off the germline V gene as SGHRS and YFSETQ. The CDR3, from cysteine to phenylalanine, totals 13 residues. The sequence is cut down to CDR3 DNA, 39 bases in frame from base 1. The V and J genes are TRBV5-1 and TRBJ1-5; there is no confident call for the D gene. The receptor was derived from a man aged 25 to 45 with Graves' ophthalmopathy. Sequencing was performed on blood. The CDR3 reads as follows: CASSLWTDQPQPF. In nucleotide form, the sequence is TGCGCCAGCAGCTTGTGGACCGATCAGCCCCAGCCTTTT.